This T cell receptor (beta chain) was sequenced for a study of cytotoxic CD8 clonotypes in ibrutinib-treated CLL (dated by TCRdb to the early 2020s). Study-wide context: The cohort included more than 14 treatment-naive and 11 to 12 relapsed/refractory patients; 17 were IGHV unmutated. Patients were still on ibrutinib when every remission and progressive disease sample was collected. Samples at response were collected after a median of 12 months of treatment, with a range of about 6 to 40 months. Partial responses were observed in some 24 patients and complete responses in 2; after a median follow-up of 68 months, remission was maintained in roughly 15 patients and progression was observed in about twelve. Cryopreserved peripheral blood mononuclear cells were obtained prior to treatment, at the time of response, and at either disease progression or sustained remission. On average, each sample yielded some 250,000 productive templates and under 95,000 productive rearrangements. Longitudinal samples were available for about 30% of the roughly 90 trial participants. Study-level results and caveats: Public clonotypes were found to be uncommon and were observed to contract or remain stable during treatment; the increase in clonality was shown to reflect expansion of private clonotypes at ibrutinib response. Clonality increased at ibrutinib response, stayed stable in sustained remission, and fell back toward baseline at progression. Sustained-remission and progressing patients did not have matched sampling times, and lymph node repertoires were not examined. Baseline clonality exceeded that of age-matched healthy donors and correlated strongly with circulating CD8+ T-cell counts.

A MiSeq instrument was used for deep resolution sequencing, which targeted depths ranging from 1 in 1 million up to 1 in 200,000 T cells, with coverage averaging 10x for each clonotype. TCR beta libraries were generated with the immunoSEQ hsTCRB Kit. In the source study's methods: ImmunoSEQ Data Assistant and ImmunoSEQ Analyzer were used for data analysis, and V, D and J genes were assigned according to IMGT definitions. Clonality, which ranges from 0 to 1, was calculated by subtracting the normalized Shannon entropy of productive rearrangement frequencies from one. Only overrepresented clonotypes making up at least 0.05% of the repertoire of each patient were included in the public clonotype analysis. Repertoires from about a dozen age-matched healthy donors in immuneACCESS were used as clonality controls. TCRdb stores this immuneACCESS table with in-frame sequences only. Part of the clones is absent; in the studies checked, under half of the shortfall reflects unresolved V genes, and no reason is known for the rest. D and trimming come from the DNA, and the V and J calls and clone size come from that table. In all, the sample holds approximately 46,000 clones, and 55% to 75% of those were seen once. The top ten constitute about 13% of the sample.

Worth noting for this clone: Which antigen it targets is not known. Base qualities were left out, and no much larger clone turns up one base away.

Reading the label with the study, this specimen's time point is: about a year on ibrutinib. For TCR beta library preparation, roughly 2.1 micrograms of genomic DNA was extracted from cryopreserved PBMCs. Longitudinal blood samples from CLL patients on ibrutinib monotherapy underwent high-throughput TCR beta sequencing. Patients were enrolled in a phase 2 open-label single-center ibrutinib monotherapy trial. From the cysteine up to the phenylalanine, the CDR3 has a length of 17 residues. Only the CDR3 part of the read is kept: 51 bases, read in frame from the first base. Recombination connected TRBV21-1 to TRBJ1-5; TRBD1, the table's D call, was not compared with the DNA. TRBV21-1 is a pseudogene segment. Source: PBMCs, taken after 12 months of ibrutinib treatment. This sequence was found in a human donor with chronic lymphocytic leukemia. The bases are TGTGCCAGCAGCCGACGGGGGGTGACAGGGGACAATCAGCCCCAGCATTTT. The translation is CASSRRGVTGDNQPQHF.